Listed here is a single T cell receptor beta chain. Its antigen is still unknown. These data are taken from a study of OX40 agonist ivuxolimab in advanced cancers. Study-wide background: Partial responses were seen in three patients, one with hepatocellular carcinoma and two with cutaneous melanoma. General observations from the study: CD8+ T cells showed, on average, more clonal expansion than CD4+ cells.

The CDR3 has 15 amino acids. Trimming removed 6 bases at V and 3 bases at J, with 17 bases between. Germline CDR1 is MNHNS and CDR2 is SASEGT. Assay used: immunoSEQ multiplex PCR; TCRdb lists only in-frame clones, some missing. Found here are roughly 50,000 clones, around 90% of them singletons; the top ten hold around 10%. The V and J genes are TRBV6-1 and TRBJ1-1; D is uncertain. This clonotype originated in an adult with an advanced solid tumor such as melanoma, head and neck, liver or kidney cancer. The sequencing here drew on CD4+ or CD8+ T cells sorted from blood, taken in a trial of the OX40 agonist ivuxolimab. The CDR3 protein is CASRGEVRADTEAFF. The CDR3 region has the DNA TGTGCCAGCAGGGGCGAGGTGAGGGCTGACACTGAAGCTTTCTTT.